These T cell receptor beta chains were read from a single sample in a study of control samples from healthy donors and cancer patients. This table comes from immunoSEQ multiplex PCR, and its TCRdb copy is limited to in-frame clones, with some not included. The repertoire holds 140,000 to 150,000 clones, with about nine tenths as singletons. The sample taken for sequencing was blood. Receptors originate from a man aged 30 to 45 in good health. Each CDR3 is given with its conserved first and last residue. Each record gives: V gene, D gene, J gene, clone size, CDR3 protein, CDR3 DNA. The D gene is left open where the match is weak. The size field is filled for only some rows; it gives once, few, many or a size class.

v_gene: TRBV5-1
d_gene: TRBD2
j_gene: TRBJ2-3
abundance: NA
CDR3aa: CASSRTGASGGTSTDTQYF
CDR3nt: TGCGCCAGCAGCCGGACGGGGGCTAGCGGGGGGACTAGCACAGATACGCAGTATTTT

v_gene: TRBV5-8
d_gene: TRBD1
j_gene: TRBJ1-2
abundance: NA
CDR3aa: CASSPGTVGYGYTF
CDR3nt: TGTGCCAGCAGCCCTGGGACAGTCGGCTATGGCTACACCTTC

v_gene: TRBV12-5
d_gene: NA
j_gene: TRBJ2-7
abundance: NA
CDR3aa: CASGLPPAREVF
CDR3nt: TGTGCTAGTGGTTTGCCCCCGGCCAGGGAAGTTTTC

v_gene: TRBV9
d_gene: TRBD1
j_gene: TRBJ2-5
abundance: NA
CDR3aa: CASSVGQGPLETQYF
CDR3nt: TGTGCCAGCAGCGTCGGACAGGGGCCTTTGGAGACCCAGTACTTC

v_gene: TRBV11-2
d_gene: NA
j_gene: TRBJ2-2
abundance: NA
CDR3aa: CASSPNPNANTGELFF
CDR3nt: TGTGCCAGCAGCCCCAACCCGAACGCAAACACCGGGGAGCTGTTTTTT

v_gene: TRBV27
d_gene: NA
j_gene: TRBJ1-1
abundance: NA
CDR3aa: CASSLSTGGTEAFF
CDR3nt: TGTGCCAGCAGTTTATCCACCGGAGGGACTGAAGCTTTCTTT

v_gene: TRBV5-1
d_gene: NA
j_gene: TRBJ1-2
abundance: NA
CDR3aa: CASSLGEAGYTF
CDR3nt: TGCGCCAGCAGCTTGGGAGAGGCGGGCTACACCTTC

v_gene: TRBV6-5
d_gene: TRBD2
j_gene: TRBJ2-3
abundance: NA
CDR3aa: CASTHYGGARDTQYF
CDR3nt: TGTGCCAGCACACACTACGGGGGGGCGAGAGATACGCAGTATTTT

v_gene: TRBV19
d_gene: NA
j_gene: TRBJ1-2
abundance: NA
CDR3aa: CASSTYRDGYTF
CDR3nt: TGTGCCAGTAGTACTTACAGGGATGGCTACACCTTC

v_gene: TRBV6-1
d_gene: TRBD1
j_gene: TRBJ1-1
abundance: once
CDR3aa: CASSEAWTGRTEAFF
CDR3nt: TGTGCCAGCAGTGAAGCCTGGACAGGGAGGACTGAAGCTTTCTTT

v_gene: TRBV11-2
d_gene: NA
j_gene: TRBJ1-1
abundance: NA
CDR3aa: CASSLGDRINTEAFF
CDR3nt: TGTGCCAGCAGCTTAGGTGACAGGATAAACACTGAAGCTTTCTTT

v_gene: TRBV20-1
d_gene: NA
j_gene: TRBJ2-1
abundance: NA
CDR3aa: CSASGDEQFF
CDR3nt: TGCAGTGCTAGTGGGGATGAGCAGTTCTTC

v_gene: TRBV19
d_gene: NA
j_gene: TRBJ1-1
abundance: NA
CDR3aa: CATSYTLNTEAFF
CDR3nt: TGTGCCACCAGTTACACCTTGAACACTGAAGCTTTCTTT

v_gene: TRBV7-8
d_gene: TRBD2
j_gene: TRBJ2-1
abundance: NA
CDR3aa: CASSLMLAGVESSYNEQFF
CDR3nt: TGTGCCAGCAGCTTAATGTTAGCGGGGGTGGAGAGCTCCTACAATGAGCAGTTCTTC

v_gene: TRBV5-1
d_gene: NA
j_gene: TRBJ1-3
abundance: NA
CDR3aa: CASSPTQGMGNTIYF
CDR3nt: TGCGCCAGCAGCCCCACTCAGGGGATGGGAAACACCATATATTTT

v_gene: TRBV24-1
d_gene: NA
j_gene: TRBJ1-2
abundance: NA
CDR3aa: CATSEEGVGVTGYTF
CDR3nt: TGTGCCACCAGTGAAGAAGGGGTGGGGGTTACTGGCTACACCTTC

v_gene: TRBV7-9
d_gene: TRBD1
j_gene: TRBJ2-2
abundance: NA
CDR3aa: CASSLGGQQNTGELFF
CDR3nt: TGTGCCAGCAGCTTAGGGGGACAGCAGAACACCGGGGAGCTGTTTTTT

v_gene: TRBV25-1
d_gene: TRBD2
j_gene: TRBJ2-2
abundance: NA
CDR3aa: CASSDRTSGGAAGELFF
CDR3nt: TGTGCCAGCAGTGACCGTACTAGCGGGGGGGCGGCCGGGGAGCTGTTTTTT

v_gene: TRBV2
d_gene: NA
j_gene: TRBJ1-1
abundance: once
CDR3aa: CASLFRNTEAFF
CDR3nt: TGTGCCAGCCTATTCCGGAACACTGAAGCTTTCTTT

v_gene: TRBV3-1/TRBV3-2
d_gene: NA
j_gene: TRBJ1-1
abundance: NA
CDR3aa: CASRNRGKNTEAFF
CDR3nt: TGTGCCAGCAGGAATAGGGGGAAGAACACTGAAGCTTTCTTT

v_gene: TRBV4-1
d_gene: NA
j_gene: TRBJ2-1
abundance: NA
CDR3aa: CASSQERGKFHNEQFF
CDR3nt: TGCGCCAGCAGCCAAGAAAGAGGGAAGTTTCACAATGAGCAGTTCTTC

v_gene: TRBV13
d_gene: NA
j_gene: TRBJ1-3
abundance: NA
CDR3aa: CASSVQGPGNTIYF
CDR3nt: TGTGCCAGCAGCGTACAGGGCCCCGGAAACACCATATATTTT

v_gene: TRBV7-2
d_gene: NA
j_gene: TRBJ2-3
abundance: NA
CDR3aa: CASSPPAASTDTQYF
CDR3nt: TGTGCCAGCAGCCCGCCCGCCGCTAGCACAGATACGCAGTATTTT

v_gene: TRBV2
d_gene: NA
j_gene: TRBJ1-1
abundance: NA
CDR3aa: CASRGWVGAEAFF
CDR3nt: TGTGCCAGCAGGGGCTGGGTTGGGGCTGAAGCTTTCTTT

v_gene: TRBV6-1
d_gene: NA
j_gene: TRBJ1-3
abundance: NA
CDR3aa: CASSDIRGSGNTIYF
CDR3nt: TGTGCCAGCAGTGATATCAGGGGCTCTGGAAACACCATATATTTT

v_gene: TRBV28
d_gene: TRBD2
j_gene: TRBJ2-3
abundance: few
CDR3aa: CASSHSGDRTDTQYF
CDR3nt: TGTGCCAGCAGCCATAGCGGGGACCGCACAGATACGCAGTATTTT

v_gene: TRBV30
d_gene: NA
j_gene: TRBJ1-6
abundance: NA
CDR3aa: CAWSVRTQSNSPLHF
CDR3nt: TGTGCCTGGAGTGTCAGGACTCAGTCCAATTCACCCCTCCACTTT

v_gene: TRBV5-4
d_gene: NA
j_gene: TRBJ2-3
abundance: NA
CDR3aa: CASSLDLAGSGTDTQYF
CDR3nt: TGTGCCAGCAGCTTGGACCTAGCCGGAAGTGGGACAGATACGCAGTATTTT

v_gene: TRBV5-4
d_gene: TRBD1
j_gene: TRBJ1-2
abundance: NA
CDR3aa: CASSLAGGVYGYTF
CDR3nt: TGTGCCAGCAGCTTGGCAGGGGGGGTCTATGGCTACACCTTC

v_gene: TRBV18
d_gene: TRBD1
j_gene: TRBJ2-5
abundance: NA
CDR3aa: CASSPPRDREETQYF
CDR3nt: TGTGCCAGCTCACCACCCCGGGACAGGGAGGAGACCCAGTACTTC

v_gene: TRBV7-9
d_gene: TRBD1
j_gene: TRBJ1-1
abundance: NA
CDR3aa: CASSDRGNTEAFF
CDR3nt: TGTGCCAGCAGCGACAGGGGGAACACTGAAGCTTTCTTT

v_gene: TRBV6-5
d_gene: NA
j_gene: TRBJ1-6
abundance: NA
CDR3aa: CASSRQEQLNSPLHF
CDR3nt: TGTGCCAGCAGTCGACAGGAACAACTAAATTCACCCCTCCACTTT

v_gene: TRBV30
d_gene: NA
j_gene: TRBJ1-1
abundance: NA
CDR3aa: CAWSVPPILNRERSEAFF
CDR3nt: TGTGCCTGGAGTGTACCCCCGATCTTAAACAGGGAACGTAGTGAAGCTTTCTTT

v_gene: TRBV29-1
d_gene: NA
j_gene: TRBJ2-7
abundance: NA
CDR3aa: CSVFRLGEGSEQYF
CDR3nt: TGCAGCGTTTTCCGGTTGGGAGAAGGGTCCGAGCAGTACTTC

v_gene: TRBV29-1
d_gene: NA
j_gene: TRBJ1-1
abundance: NA
CDR3aa: CSVEGKGSGTEAFF
CDR3nt: TGCAGCGTTGAAGGGAAAGGGTCAGGGACTGAAGCTTTCTTT

v_gene: TRBV10-3
d_gene: NA
j_gene: TRBJ2-1
abundance: NA
CDR3aa: CAITRTATGNEQFF
CDR3nt: TGTGCCATCACCCGGACAGCTACGGGCAATGAGCAGTTCTTC

v_gene: TRBV5-8
d_gene: TRBD2
j_gene: TRBJ2-3
abundance: NA
CDR3aa: CASSLEGGGLDTQYF
CDR3nt: TGTGCCAGCAGCTTGGAGGGCGGGGGGCTAGATACGCAGTATTTT

v_gene: TRBV3-1/TRBV3-2
d_gene: NA
j_gene: TRBJ2-3
abundance: NA
CDR3aa: CASSQVRSADTQYF
CDR3nt: TGTGCCAGCAGCCAAGTGAGGAGTGCCGATACGCAGTATTTT

v_gene: TRBV28
d_gene: TRBD1
j_gene: TRBJ2-1
abundance: once
CDR3aa: CASSPRTGVGDNEQFF
CDR3nt: TGTGCCAGCAGCCCCCGGACAGGGGTGGGGGACAATGAGCAGTTCTTC

v_gene: TRBV28
d_gene: TRBD1
j_gene: TRBJ1-2
abundance: once
CDR3aa: CASSLTPQGEANYGYTF
CDR3nt: TGTGCCAGCAGTTTAACCCCGCAGGGGGAAGCTAACTATGGCTACACCTTC

v_gene: TRBV5-1
d_gene: NA
j_gene: TRBJ1-2
abundance: NA
CDR3aa: CASSLPENYGYTF
CDR3nt: TGCGCCAGCAGCTTGCCAGAAAACTATGGCTACACCTTC

v_gene: TRBV5-5
d_gene: TRBD1
j_gene: TRBJ1-1
abundance: NA
CDR3aa: CASTRGTGGTEAFF
CDR3nt: TGTGCCAGCACCCGAGGGACAGGCGGCACTGAAGCTTTCTTT

v_gene: TRBV19
d_gene: NA
j_gene: TRBJ2-1
abundance: NA
CDR3aa: CASRRNNEQFF
CDR3nt: TGTGCCAGTAGGAGGAACAATGAGCAGTTCTTC

v_gene: TRBV4-2
d_gene: NA
j_gene: TRBJ1-2
abundance: NA
CDR3aa: CASSQDFLGQGRDGYTF
CDR3nt: TGTGCCAGCAGCCAAGATTTTTTAGGGCAGGGGAGGGATGGCTACACCTTC

v_gene: TRBV2
d_gene: NA
j_gene: TRBJ1-5
abundance: NA
CDR3aa: CASSRGAVVASSQPQHF
CDR3nt: TGTGCCAGCAGTCGGGGGGCAGTCGTAGCTTCCTCTCAGCCCCAGCATTTT

v_gene: TRBV7-6
d_gene: NA
j_gene: TRBJ1-3
abundance: NA
CDR3aa: CASSLAPGPGDTIYF
CDR3nt: TGTGCCAGCAGCTTAGCTCCGGGCCCAGGAGACACCATATATTTT

v_gene: TRBV9
d_gene: NA
j_gene: TRBJ2-6
abundance: NA
CDR3aa: CASSSSGDPSSGANVLTF
CDR3nt: TGTGCCAGCAGCTCCTCGGGGGATCCCAGCTCTGGGGCCAACGTCCTGACTTTC

v_gene: TRBV19
d_gene: TRBD1
j_gene: TRBJ2-2
abundance: NA
CDR3aa: CASSMGRGQVGELFF
CDR3nt: TGTGCCAGTAGTATGGGCAGGGGGCAGGTCGGGGAGCTGTTTTTT